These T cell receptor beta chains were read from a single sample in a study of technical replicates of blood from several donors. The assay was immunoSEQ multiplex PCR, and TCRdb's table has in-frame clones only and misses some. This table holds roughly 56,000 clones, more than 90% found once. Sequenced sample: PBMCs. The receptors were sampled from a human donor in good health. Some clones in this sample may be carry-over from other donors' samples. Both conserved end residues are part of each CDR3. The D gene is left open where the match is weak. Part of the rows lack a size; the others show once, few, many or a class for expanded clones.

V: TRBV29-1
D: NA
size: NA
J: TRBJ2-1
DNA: TGCAGCGTTGACCCCGGGGGCTCCTACAATGAGCAGTTCTTC
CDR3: CSVDPGGSYNEQFF

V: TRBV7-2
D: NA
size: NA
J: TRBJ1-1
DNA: TGTGCCAGCAGCTTGGGAGGGGGGTACACTGAAGCTTTCTTT
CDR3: CASSLGGGYTEAFF

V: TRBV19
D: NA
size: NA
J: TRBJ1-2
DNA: TGTGCCAGTAGGATGGCGGGGAACTATGGCTACACCTTC
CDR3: CASRMAGNYGYTF

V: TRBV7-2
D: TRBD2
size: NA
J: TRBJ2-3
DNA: TGTGCCAGCAGCTTAGGGGGTTCTAGCGGGACGCAGTATTTT
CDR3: CASSLGGSSGTQYF

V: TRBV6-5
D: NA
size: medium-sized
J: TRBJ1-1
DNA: TGTGCCAGCCAAAGCGGGCTAATGAACACTGAAGCTTTCTTT
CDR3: CASQSGLMNTEAFF

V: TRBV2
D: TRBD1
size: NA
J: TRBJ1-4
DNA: TGTGCCAGCAGAGGGACAGGGCTTATGGAAAAACTGTTTTTT
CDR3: CASRGTGLMEKLFF

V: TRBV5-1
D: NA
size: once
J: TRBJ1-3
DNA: TGCGCCAGCAGCTCCGGTGGGGAGGGGAACACCATATATTTT
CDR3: CASSSGGEGNTIYF

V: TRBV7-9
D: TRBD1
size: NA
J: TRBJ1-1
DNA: TGTGCCAGCAGCGACAGGGTTAACACTGAAGCTTTCTTT
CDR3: CASSDRVNTEAFF

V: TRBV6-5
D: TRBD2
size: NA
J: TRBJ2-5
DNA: TGTGCCAGCCGACTAGCGGGAGCCGAGACCCAGTACTTC
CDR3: CASRLAGAETQYF

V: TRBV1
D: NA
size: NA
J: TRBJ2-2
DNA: TGCACCAGCAGCCAGACAGGGTTTACCGGGGAGCTGTTTTTT
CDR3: CTSSQTGFTGELFF

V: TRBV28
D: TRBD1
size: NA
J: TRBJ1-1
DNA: TGTGCCAGCACCACACAGGGGCGAAACACTGAAGCTTTCTTT
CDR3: CASTTQGRNTEAFF

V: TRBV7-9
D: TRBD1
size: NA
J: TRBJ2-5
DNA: TGTGCCAGCAGCAGAGGGGACAGGGGAGAGACCCAGTACTTC
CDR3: CASSRGDRGETQYF

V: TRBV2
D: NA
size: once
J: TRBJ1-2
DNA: TGTGCCAGCAGCCAAGTGGCCACGGGTAACTATGGCTACACCTTC
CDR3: CASSQVATGNYGYTF

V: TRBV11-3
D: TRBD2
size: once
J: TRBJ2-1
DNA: TGTGCCAGCAGCTTAGGGACTAGCGGGAGTGTTGAGCAGTTCTTC
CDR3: CASSLGTSGSVEQFF

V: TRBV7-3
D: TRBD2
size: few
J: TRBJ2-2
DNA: TGTGCCAGCAGTTCCCTAGCGGGAGGTTTAGGGGAGCTGTTTTTT
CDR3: CASSSLAGGLGELFF

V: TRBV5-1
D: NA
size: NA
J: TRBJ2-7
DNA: TGCGCCAGCAACGTCGGAGCGGGTCTGGCCTACGAGCAGTACTTC
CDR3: CASNVGAGLAYEQYF

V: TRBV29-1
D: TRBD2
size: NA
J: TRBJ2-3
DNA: TGCAGCGAGCTAGCGGACACAGATACGCAGTATTTT
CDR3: CSELADTDTQYF

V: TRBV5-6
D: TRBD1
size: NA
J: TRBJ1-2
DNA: TGTGCCAGCAGCTTGGGGGACAGAAACTATGGCTACACCTTC
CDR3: CASSLGDRNYGYTF

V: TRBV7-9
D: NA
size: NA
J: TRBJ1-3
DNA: TGTGCCAGCAGCCCCGACAGGCGCTCTGGAAACACCATATATTTT
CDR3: CASSPDRRSGNTIYF

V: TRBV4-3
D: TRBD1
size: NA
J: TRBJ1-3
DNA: TGCGCCAGCAGCCAAGGGGACAGGGAAAGGTTGAACACCATATATTTT
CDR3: CASSQGDRERLNTIYF

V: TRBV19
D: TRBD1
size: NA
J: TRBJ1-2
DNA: TGTGCCAGTACCACGGGACAGGCAGATGGCTACACCTTC
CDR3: CASTTGQADGYTF

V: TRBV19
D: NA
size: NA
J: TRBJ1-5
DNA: TGTGCCAGTAGTATCGCGGCCACCAGCAATCAGCCCCAGCATTTT
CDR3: CASSIAATSNQPQHF

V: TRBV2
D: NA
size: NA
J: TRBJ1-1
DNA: TGTGCCAGCATCGAAAGGGGGAACACTGAAGCTTTCTTT
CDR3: CASIERGNTEAFF

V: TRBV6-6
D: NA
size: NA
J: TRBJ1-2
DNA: TGTGCCAGCAGTTACTCGACAGGACGGGGGGATGGCTACACCTTC
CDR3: CASSYSTGRGDGYTF

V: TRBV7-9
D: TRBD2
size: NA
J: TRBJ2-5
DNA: TGTGCCAGCAGCACCATAGCGGGGGGGCAAGAGACCCAGTACTTC
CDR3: CASSTIAGGQETQYF

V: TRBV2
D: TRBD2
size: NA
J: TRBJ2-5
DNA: TGTGCCAGCAGGAGGATGGGGCGGGGGGGCCAGGAGACCCAGTACTTC
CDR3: CASRRMGRGGQETQYF

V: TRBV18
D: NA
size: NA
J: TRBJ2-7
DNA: TGTGCCAGTTCCCGGGACACCGGCTTAAGGGAGCAGTACTTC
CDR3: CASSRDTGLREQYF

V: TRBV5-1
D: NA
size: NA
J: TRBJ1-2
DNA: TGCGCCAGCAGCCTCGGACACTTAATCTATGGCTACACCTTC
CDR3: CASSLGHLIYGYTF

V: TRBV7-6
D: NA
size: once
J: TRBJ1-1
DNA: TGTGCCAGCAGCTCGGGGGAGCTGAACACTGAAGCTTTCTTT
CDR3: CASSSGELNTEAFF

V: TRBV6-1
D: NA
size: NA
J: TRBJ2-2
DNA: TGTGCCAGCAGGCCGGGACACAACACCGGGGAGCTGTTTTTT
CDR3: CASRPGHNTGELFF

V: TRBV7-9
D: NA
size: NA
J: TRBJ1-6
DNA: TGTGCCAGCAGCTTACGGTCGGGGTTGAATTCACCCCTCCACTTT
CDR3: CASSLRSGLNSPLHF

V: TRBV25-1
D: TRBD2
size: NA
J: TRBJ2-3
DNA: TGTGCCAGCAGTGCCGCACTAGCGGGGCATCCGACTACGCAGTATTTT
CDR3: CASSAALAGHPTTQYF

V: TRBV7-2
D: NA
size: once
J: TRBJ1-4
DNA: TGTGCCAGCAGCCCCGGAGGGGCGGGGGCCCTTGTTTTT
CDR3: CASSPGGAGALVF

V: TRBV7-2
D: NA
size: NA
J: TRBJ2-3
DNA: TGTGCCAGCAGCCTTCAACAGGGTCTAGGCGATACGCAGTATTTT
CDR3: CASSLQQGLGDTQYF

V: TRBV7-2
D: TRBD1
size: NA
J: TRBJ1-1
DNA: TGTGCCAGCAGCCCAATCAGGGGGCGTGTGAACACTGAAGCTTTCTTT
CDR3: CASSPIRGRVNTEAFF